This entry is about one T cell receptor delta chain. The antigen this receptor binds is unknown. This likely came from a read error, as a far larger clone is one base away. This same CDR3 is encoded by further DNA sequences in the sample. These data belong to a study of gamma delta lymphoproliferative disorders and STAT genes listed by TCRdb under 2018. General notes on the study: Gamma-chain libraries were prepared from at least 50 ng of genomic DNA using the LymphoTrack Dx TCRG Assay. The study profiled TCR gamma and delta CDR3 repertoires by deep sequencing in Tgammadelta lymphoproliferative disease patients and healthy controls, within a larger immunophenotypic and STAT-mutation study. To confirm results, a couple of gamma-chain samples and all delta-chain samples were sequenced twice. Delta-chain libraries followed the EuroClonality-NGS working group standard operating procedure, because no corresponding Invivoscribe delta assay was available. Broad study findings and their caveats: Control T cells were likely spread across varied maturation stages, whereas leukemic cells were skewed toward terminal effectors, which potentially limits comparisons between patients and controls. When whole repertoires were clustered, gamma repertoires from patients grouped apart from those of healthy controls, but delta repertoires did not separate between the groups. Almost every major gamma and delta clonotype found in patients was public, meaning shared with at least one healthy donor, with just a couple of gamma clonotypes being private to disease. According to the authors, NGS specificity may be reduced at low frequencies, so whether leukemic clones are public or private needs confirmation.

Taken from cysteine to phenylalanine, the CDR3 has 19 residues. CDR3 DNA is the only sequence kept; it has 57 bases, read in frame from the first base. The CDR1 and CDR2 encoded by the germline V gene are GEAIGNYY and EKD. Trimming removed 0 bases from V and 0 bases from J; the gene matches leave 9 bases unexplained. For TCR sequencing, genomic DNA was taken from peripheral blood mononuclear cells isolated from both patients and controls. The control group, matched to the patients for age and sex, consisted of about 23 healthy adult blood donors (approximately 12 males and some 11 females) with a median age of roughly 60 years. Both library methods used multiplex PCR with primers targeting conserved V and J regions of the TCR genes. The amplicons were purified, pooled and then sequenced on an Illumina MiSeq platform. As for how the authors treated the data: V(D)J alignment, clonotype assembly and translation were done with MiXCR, while functionality assessment and CDR3 repertoire analyses were done with VDJtools. The IMGT definition of CDR3 was applied, and only productive sequences using functional genes were analyzed, with ORF genes and pseudogenes left out. A custom Python script was used to look across all patients and controls for identical amino acid CDR3s belonging to major clonotypes, meaning those with a frequency of >=5%. To compare clonotype frequencies between patients and controls, a one-sided non-parametric Wilcoxon test was applied. TCRdb recomputed clones from the public reads with CATT; identical DNA rows were then combined. The V and J calls come from TCRdb's annotation, not from the publication. The sample profile shows some 940 delta-chain clones; approximately 2% of them were found once. The top ten clones comprise 55% to 85% of the sample.

The sequence was obtained from a human donor in good health. Sequenced material: blood. The V and J genes are TRDV2 and TRDJ1; the junction holds 13 bases that match TRDD3. In nucleotide form, the sequence is TGTGCCTGTGACACCAACACTGGGGGATACGCCGGGTACACCGATAAACTCATCTTT. This gives the protein CACDTNTGGYAGYTDKLIF.